A single sample gave rise to the 28 T cell receptor beta chains below, sequenced in a study of blood T cell repertoires in COVID-19. The method was immunoSEQ multiplex PCR; TCRdb's version includes in-frame clones alone and lacks a portion of them. The data contain 190,000 or so clones, 75% to 90% of them singletons. Sequenced material: PBMCs or T cells enriched from blood (not recorded which). The source is a woman in her twenties or thirties who had recovered from COVID-19.

The chain links TRBV9 to TRBJ2-1; maybe TRBD2 (6 bases). CDR3 length: 16 residues. Trimming left V 4 bases short and J 0 bases short, with 14 bases between. From germline, CDR1 is SGDLS and CDR2 YYNGEE. The CDR3 region has the DNA TGTGCCAGCAGCACCCTAGCGAGAAGCTCCTACAATGAGCAGTTCTTC. As protein: CASSTLARSSYNEQFF.

This clone was observed once. This chain joins TRBV25-1 and TRBJ1-4; 11 positions match TRBD1. Germline V gene sequence: CDR1 MGHDK, CDR2 SYGVNS. CDR3 length: 15 amino acids. With V trimmed by 6 bases and J by 9 bases, 9 bases remained unmatched. CDR3 sequence (DNA): TGTGCCAGCAGCGACCGGACAGGGGGCGCGAAAAAACTGTTTTTT. It is translated as CASSDRTGGAKKLFF.

The chain joins TRBV19 to TRBJ1-2; 9 bases agree with TRBD1. Germline loops: CDR1 LNHDA, CDR2 SQIVND (reference sequence). V shed 4 bases and J 5 bases; nucleotides not matched to a gene: 11. The CDR3 is made up of 16 amino acids. CDR3 region: CASSTPGTGTLYGYTF. For the CDR3, the DNA is TGTGCCAGTAGTACCCCCGGGACAGGGACCCTATATGGCTACACCTTC. Full variable domain (outside the CDR3, taken from reference TRBV19 and TRBJ1-2): DGGITQSPKYLFRKEGQNVTLSCEQNLNHDAMYWYRQDPGQGLRLIYYSQIVNDFQKGDIAEGYSVSREKKESFPLTVTSAQKNPTAFYLCASSTPGTGTLYGYTFGSGTRLTVV.

In this sample, this clone turned up a few times. The rearrangement joins TRBV23-1 to TRBJ2-2; D ambiguous. TRBV23-1 is recorded as an ORF, its role being uncertain. Trimming pared 4 bases from V and 3 bases from J, leaving 9 bases between. The length of the CDR3 is 14 residues. The CDR3: CASSLSRDTGELFF. The CDR3 DNA sequence: TGCGCCAGCAGTCTTTCCCGGGACACCGGGGAGCTGTTTTTT.

The chain recombines TRBV7-2 with TRBJ1-2; 8 nucleotides match TRBD1. The CDR3 consists of 15 residues. Germline CDR1 and CDR2: SGHTA and FQGNSA. With 6 bases clipped from V and 4 bases from J, the junction kept 10 bases outside the gene matches. The DNA of the CDR3 is TGTGCCAGCAGTTCAGGACAGGGCGGACCCTATGGCTACACCTTC. Translating it yields CASSSGQGGPYGYTF.

V usage is TRBV6-5 and J usage is TRBJ1-3, with D uncertain. Germline V lookup: CDR1 MNHEY, CDR2 SVGAGI. V gave up 8 bases and J gave up 0 bases, with 11 bases separating them. The CDR3 totals 14 residues. The CDR3 sequence: CASAPAFSGNTIYF. The CDR3 DNA sequence: TGTGCCAGCGCTCCAGCGTTCTCTGGAAACACCATATATTTT.

The CDR3 nucleotides read TGTGCCAGCAGTGACAGGGTTGGCAATCAGCCCCAGCATTTT. This translates into CASSDRVGNQPQHF. The V and J genes are TRBV2 and TRBJ1-5; perhaps TRBD1 as D (5 bases). CDR3 length equals 14 residues. Trimming stripped 3 bases from V and 2 bases from J, with 8 bases between. Germline CDR1 and CDR2: SNHLY and FYNNEI. Combining the CDR3 with reference TRBV2 and TRBJ1-5 gives the whole variable domain EPEVTQTPSHQVTQMGQEVILRCVPISNHLYFYWYRQILGQKVEFLVSFYNNEISEKSEIFDDQFSVERPDGSNFTLKIRSTKLEDSAMYFCASSDRVGNQPQHFGDGTRLSIL.

This clone showed up just a few times. The chain is built from TRBV6-1 and TRBJ2-5, with 11 bases matching TRBD2. The CDR3 is made up of 17 amino acids. With 2 bases clipped from V and 0 bases from J, the junction kept 5 bases outside the gene matches. Per germline, CDR1 MNHNS and CDR2 SASEGT. This CDR3 is CASSEFPTSGDQETQYF. The CDR3 coding sequence is TGTGCCAGCAGTGAATTTCCGACTAGCGGGGACCAAGAGACCCAGTACTTC.

The chain carries TRBV7-3 and TRBJ2-1, with a possible D match to TRBD2 (6 bases). CDR3 length equals 15 residues. Germline V gives CDR1 SGHTA, CDR2 FQGTGA. The V end was cut by 2 bases, the J end by 4 bases, with 12 bases between. The CDR3 DNA reads TGTGCCAGCAGCTTACAGGCGGGGAGATACAATGAGCAGTTCTTC. This sequence encodes CASSLQAGRYNEQFF.

This sequence joins TRBV25-1 and TRBJ1-2, with 7 bases identical to TRBD1. V lost 8 bases and J lost 5; bases outside the gene matches: 2. CDR1 is MGHDK and CDR2 is SYGVNS in the germline V gene. The CDR3 runs 11 residues. The CDR3 loop is CASLTGYGYTF. For the CDR3, the DNA is TGTGCCAGCCTGACAGGGTATGGCTACACCTTC.

The gene calls are TRBV19 and TRBJ1-6; 11 nucleotides match TRBD1. With 5 bases clipped from V and 8 bases from J, the junction kept 5 bases outside the gene matches. This CDR3 is 15 amino acids long. Germline CDR1 LNHDA, CDR2 SQIVND (reference sequence). DNA of the CDR3: TGTGCCAGTAGTCCCTGGGGACAGGGGGATTCACCCCTCCACTTT. It translates to CASSPWGQGDSPLHF. The entire variable domain, with the rest obtained from reference TRBV19 and TRBJ1-6, is as follows: DGGITQSPKYLFRKEGQNVTLSCEQNLNHDAMYWYRQDPGQGLRLIYYSQIVNDFQKGDIAEGYSVSREKKESFPLTVTSAQKNPTAFYLCASSPWGQGDSPLHFGNGTRLTVT.

The rearrangement uses TRBV6-5 and TRBJ1-4; 7 bases agree with TRBD1. The CDR3 is 13 amino acids. The V gene's germline CDR1 is MNHEY and CDR2 SVGAGI. V lost 2 bases, J lost 8 bases, and 2 bases stayed unmatched. This chain's CDR3 is CASSYRDSEKLFF. CDR3 nucleotides: TGTGCCAGCAGTTACAGGGACAGCGAAAAACTGTTTTTT.

The chain couples TRBV2 to TRBJ2-1; TRBD1 matches at 11 bases. V dropped 1 base and J dropped 8; count of bases not matched to a gene: 1. The CDR3 runs to 14 residues. The germline CDR1 and CDR2 sequences are SNHLY and FYNNEI. CDR3 sequence (DNA): TGTGCCAGCAGTGAAGGGGACAGGGGGGATGAGCAGTTCTTC. Protein: CASSEGDRGDEQFF.

The chain joins TRBV30 to TRBJ2-3, with TRBD2 identical over 11 bases. Germline V gene data show CDR1 as GTSNPN and CDR2 as SVGIG (reference sequence). J gave up 6 bases and V 3 bases, and 11 bases lay outside the gene matches. The length of the CDR3 is 16 residues. The CDR3 spells CAWRTLAGGHRDTQYF. Written as DNA, the CDR3 is TGTGCCTGGAGGACCTTAGCGGGGGGGCATCGGGATACGCAGTATTTT.

This clone has more than one count but fewer than ten. This chain connects TRBV6-5 to TRBJ2-5; tentatively, D is TRBD1 (5 bases). CDR1 is MNHEY, CDR2 SVGAGI, per germline. V lost 4 bases to trimming and J lost 3 bases, with 9 bases between them. The CDR3 is made up of 13 amino acids. CDR3 in DNA: TGTGCCAGCAGTTTCAGGGTAGAAGAGACCCAGTACTTC. Protein product: CASSFRVEETQYF.

V gene TRBV5-8 combines with J gene TRBJ2-2; D is ambiguous. The CDR3 sequence is 15 residues long. In germline, CDR1 is SGHTS, CDR2 YDEGEE. V lost 1 base to trimming and J lost 2 bases, with 9 bases between them. The CDR3 region is CASSLLETNTGELFF. Here the CDR3 DNA reads TGTGCCAGCAGCTTGCTTGAGACTAACACCGGGGAGCTGTTTTTT. Variable domain in full (rest from reference TRBV5-8 and TRBJ2-2): EAGVTQSPTHLIKTRGQQATLRCSPISGHTSVYWYQQALGLGLQFLLWYDEGEERNRGNFPPRFSGRQFPNYSSELNVNALELEDSALYLCASSLLETNTGELFFGEGSRLTVL.

CDR3 region: CASSDEPGYTEAFF. The CDR3, as DNA: TGTGCCAGCAGTGACGAGCCAGGGTATACTGAAGCTTTCTTT. V is TRBV6-1 and J is TRBJ1-1, with D maybe TRBD1 (5 bases). Germline V gives CDR1 MNHNS, CDR2 SASEGT. Between the trimmed V and J ends, which lost 3 bases and 5 bases, there was a span of 13 bases. CDR3 length: 14 residues.

This sequence joins TRBV6-2 or TRBV6-3 and TRBJ1-1; D is uncertain. Germline V gives CDR1 MNHEY, CDR2 SVGEGT. V was clipped by 0 bases and J by 6 bases, with 11 bases between them. The CDR3 loop spans 14 amino acids. The CDR3 DNA is TGTGCCAGCAGTTACTCGAGGTCGGCGGCTGAAGCTTTCTTT. Translating gives CASSYSRSAAEAFF.

J is TRBJ1-2 and V is TRBV11-3, with TRBD1 matching over 8 bases. Germline loops: CDR1 SGHNT, CDR2 YENEEA. The CDR3 runs 14 residues. V gave up 5 bases and J gave up 8 bases; unmatched junction bases: 10. For the CDR3, the DNA is TGTGCCAGCAGCACCGGGACAGGCAGAGGGGGCTACACCTTC. Translation gives CASSTGTGRGGYTF.

This clone was seen only once. The genes are TRBV29-1 and TRBJ1-1; D remains unclear. Trimming removed 5 bases at V and 0 bases at J, with 16 bases between. The CDR3 extends over 15 amino acids. Germline V gene lookup returns CDR1 SQVTM and CDR2 ANQGSEA. The CDR3 sequence: CSVKMFSNMNTEAFF. The CDR3 DNA reads as TGCAGCGTTAAGATGTTCAGTAACATGAACACTGAAGCTTTCTTT.

This chain joins TRBV7-2 and TRBJ1-3; 12 bases align to TRBD1. V lost 3 bases to trimming and J lost 7 bases; unmatched junction nucleotides: 16. The CDR3 runs 19 residues. The germline gives CDR1 SGHTA, CDR2 FQGNSA. CDR3 region: CASSFTGTGGAGLVNTIYF. CDR3 coding DNA: TGTGCCAGCAGCTTTACCGGGACAGGGGGCGCGGGTTTAGTCAACACCATATATTTT.

The V gene is TRBV6-2 or TRBV6-3, the J gene TRBJ1-6; possibly TRBD1 for D (5 bases). Trimming pared 3 bases from V and 7 bases from J, leaving 13 bases between. CDR3 length equals 15 residues. Germline assignment: CDR1 MNHEY and CDR2 SVGEGT. CDR3 region: CASSYQGTNNSPLHF. The CDR3 DNA follows: TGTGCCAGCAGTTATCAGGGTACCAACAATTCACCCCTCCACTTT.

The rearrangement links TRBV4-3 to TRBJ1-2; D uncertain. The CDR3 sequence is 14 residues long. The germline CDR1 and CDR2 sequences are LGHNA and YSLEER. Trimming took 0 bases from V and 6 from J, leaving 11 bases between them. DNA for the CDR3: TGCGCCAGCAGCCAAGAGAACAGATGGGATGGCTACACCTTC. Its translation is CASSQENRWDGYTF.

This clone was seen only a few times. The chain combines TRBV30 with TRBJ1-5, with 8 bases aligning to TRBD1. CDR1 is GTSNPN, CDR2 SVGIG, per germline (reference sequence). With V trimmed by 1 base and J by 6 bases, 5 bases remained unmatched. The CDR3 runs 14 residues. The CDR3 region is CAWSGAGGLQPQHF. The CDR3 DNA reads TGTGCCTGGAGTGGGGCAGGGGGCCTTCAGCCCCAGCATTTT.

This clone was recorded only once. The genes are TRBV10-2 and TRBJ1-1; the match to TRBD1 covers 8 bases. Germline trimming cut 6 bases from V and 4 bases from J; bases unmatched to any gene: 10. There are 15 residues in the CDR3. The germline V gene encodes CDR1 WSHSY and CDR2 SAAADI. In DNA, the CDR3 is TGCGCCAGCAGCTCCCCGGGACAGGTGGGCACTGAAGCTTTCTTT. It codes for CASSSPGQVGTEAFF.

The chain uses TRBV6-5 and TRBJ2-1; 10 nucleotides line up with TRBD2. The CDR3 has 16 amino acids. V lost 2 bases, J lost 9 bases, and 10 bases stayed unmatched. Looked up from germline, CDR1 is MNHEY and CDR2 is SVGAGI. The CDR3 reads CASSYQGAGGSIEQFF. CDR3 DNA: TGTGCCAGCAGTTACCAGGGAGCGGGGGGGTCGATTGAGCAGTTCTTC.

The DNA of the CDR3 is TGTGCCAGCAGCCCCACGTGGGACAAGAACACTGAAGCTTTCTTT. This sequence encodes CASSPTWDKNTEAFF. The chain carries TRBV2 and TRBJ1-1; TRBD1 is a possible D gene (6 bases). The germline CDR1 and CDR2 sequences are SNHLY and FYNNEI. V was trimmed by 6 bases and J by 1 base, leaving 15 bases between them. This CDR3 contains 15 residues.

The genes are TRBV7-2 and TRBJ2-7, with 7 bases fitting TRBD2. Germline values: CDR1 SGHTA, CDR2 FQGNSA. There are 14 residues in the CDR3. With V trimmed by 5 bases and J by 3 bases, 7 bases remained unmatched. In DNA, the CDR3 is TGTGCCAGCAGCCCTGGCGGGGGTTACTACGAGCAGTACTTC. Translated: CASSPGGGYYEQYF.